Listed here are 17 T cell receptor beta chains from one sample, sequenced in a study of T-cell memory formation after mild COVID-19. TCRdb fed the 5' RACE reads into MiXCR, producing one record per CDR3 protein. Found here are a few hundred thousand distinct CDR3 sequences, roughly a tenth of them singletons; the top ten hold approximately 2.8%. The material sequenced was PBMCs or a T cell subset sorted from them (not recorded which). The source is a man in his late teens or twenties who had mild COVID-19 (a few samples of this study predate the infection). Cell type and time point are not known.

The V and J genes are TRBV12-3 or TRBV12-4 and TRBJ2-3; 9 positions match TRBD2. This CDR3 comprises 15 residues. J was trimmed by 1 base and V by 2 bases; bases with no gene match: 1. As DNA, the CDR3 is TGTGCCAGCAGTTTAATAGCGGGGGGCACAGATACGCAGTATTTT. Translated, it gives CASSLIAGGTDTQYF.

This clonotype was found a few times. The V call is TRBV11-1, the J call TRBJ2-2; the D gene is possibly TRBD2 (5 bases). V gave up 5 bases and J gave up 7 bases, with 17 bases separating them. The length of the CDR3 is 15 residues. Germline CDR1 is SGHAT and CDR2 is FQDESV (reference sequence). CDR3: CASSPLSPEGGELFF. DNA of the CDR3: TGTGCCAGCAGCCCCCTGAGCCCTGAGGGCGGGGAGCTGTTTTTT.

This clonotype was detected a few times. J is TRBJ2-5 and V is TRBV5-1, with a possible D match to TRBD2 (6 bases). The CDR3 sequence is 15 residues long. The V and J ends lost 4 bases and 7 bases respectively, with 20 bases between them. CDR1 and CDR2 from the germline V gene are SGHRS and YFSETQ. CDR3 bases: TGCGCCAGCAGCGCCGGGGAGGCCTTAGTCGGGACCCAGTACTTC. The encoded protein is CASSAGEALVGTQYF.

This clonotype was observed many times. CDR3 loop: CASSLGLADNEQFF. The CDR3 DNA reads as TGCGCCAGCAGCTTAGGACTAGCGGACAATGAGCAGTTCTTC. V and J are TRBV5-1 and TRBJ2-1; TRBD2 matches at 10 bases. Germline V lookup: CDR1 SGHRS, CDR2 YFSETQ. This CDR3 is built from 14 residues. V lost 2 bases and J lost 5; bases outside the gene matches: 1.

The chain employs TRBV4-1 and TRBJ1-2; no reliable D call. Germline CDR1 reads MGHRA; CDR2 reads YSYEKL. Trimming took off 0 bases at V and 4 bases at J, with 18 bases between the two ends. This CDR3 region has 17 residues. CDR3 bases: TGCGCCAGCAGCCAAGAGGCTACGGGCAGCCCAGCCTATGGCTACACCTTC. This translates into CASSQEATGSPAYGYTF.

This chain connects TRBV20-1 to TRBJ1-6, with D tentatively TRBD1 (6 bases). Germline V gene sequence: CDR1 DFQATT, CDR2 SNEGSKA (reference sequence). Trimming removed 3 bases at V and 0 bases at J, with 18 bases between. The CDR3 is made up of 18 amino acids. Here the CDR3 reads CSARLVAGASSYNSPLHF. In DNA, the CDR3 is TGCAGTGCTAGGTTGGTGGCAGGGGCCAGCTCCTATAATTCACCCCTCCACTTT.

The rearrangement joins TRBV6-5 to TRBJ2-3; D is ambiguous. Germline loops: CDR1 MNHEY, CDR2 SVGAGI. Trimming stripped 6 bases from V and 6 bases from J, with 16 bases between. The CDR3 covers 14 residues. DNA for the CDR3: TGTGCCAGCAGCTATACAGACTTTTCTGATACGCAGTATTTT. Translating it yields CASSYTDFSDTQYF.

The chain joins TRBV4-1 to TRBJ2-1; 7 bases line up with TRBD1. This CDR3 region has 16 residues. After removal of 2 bases from V and 3 bases from J, the junction contained 7 bases not matched to a gene. CDR1 and CDR2 (germline): MGHRA, YSYEKL. In DNA, the CDR3 is TGCGCCAGCAGCCAAATAGGGACAGCGTTCTACAATGAGCAGTTCTTC. Its translation is CASSQIGTAFYNEQFF.

This clonotype was found a few times. V is TRBV20-1 and J is TRBJ1-2, with unresolved D. This CDR3 comprises 13 residues. CDR1 is DFQATT, CDR2 SNEGSKA, per germline (reference sequence). With 2 bases removed from V and 0 bases from J, the gap between germline ends came to 7 bases. CDR3 protein: CSARKGTNYGYTF. The DNA for the CDR3 is TGCAGTGCTAGAAAAGGAACTAACTATGGCTACACCTTC.

This chain connects TRBV18 to TRBJ2-7; 9 bases fit TRBD1. The junction had 12 bases not matched to a gene; V was cut back by 1 base and J by 5 bases. CDR1 KGHSH and CDR2 LQKENI come from the germline V gene. The CDR3 is made up of 17 amino acids. The CDR3 nucleotides are TGTGCCAGCTCACCACTGGTCGCGACTGGGACAGGGCACGAGCAGTACTTC. This codes for CASSPLVATGTGHEQYF.

The rearrangement joins TRBV28 to TRBJ2-7; 7 bases align to TRBD2. With V trimmed by 3 bases and J by 4 bases, 3 bases remained unmatched. Germline V CDR1 and CDR2: MDHEN, SYDVKM. The CDR3 extends over 13 amino acids. CDR3 region: CASSLGGVYEQYV. The CDR3 DNA reads as TGTGCCAGCAGTTTGGGGGGGGTTTACGAGCAGTACGTC.

This sequence joins TRBV7-2 and TRBJ2-7; D is ambiguous. The V end was cut by 5 bases, the J end by 1 base, with 12 bases between. Germline V gene lookup returns CDR1 SGHTA and CDR2 FQGNSA. The CDR3 loop spans 14 amino acids. The CDR3 DNA reads as TGTGCCAGCAGCCCGGACCCAATTTCCTACGAGCAGTACGTC. Residues: CASSPDPISYEQYV.

V gene TRBV10-3 combines with J gene TRBJ2-7, with D maybe TRBD2 (5 bases). The germline V and J ends were trimmed by 3 bases and 3 bases, with 6 bases remaining between them. The CDR3 totals 12 residues. Germline V gives CDR1 ENHRY, CDR2 SYGVKD. The CDR3 DNA reads TGTGCCATCAGTGATGGAGGCTACGAGCAGTACTTC. This codes for CAISDGGYEQYF.

Only a few counts were recorded for this clonotype. This chain connects TRBV5-1 to TRBJ2-3; 7 nucleotides match TRBD2. Per germline, CDR1 SGHRS and CDR2 YFSETQ. This CDR3 has 15 residues. The ends lost 7 bases at V and 3 bases at J; junction bases unmatched: 11. Written as DNA, the CDR3 is TGCGCCAGCGGGACGAGCGGGGCCTCTACAGATACGCAGTATTTT. This gives the protein CASGTSGASTDTQYF.

As DNA, the CDR3 is TGTGCCAGCAAGGAGGGGAGGTACGAGCAGTACTTC. Its protein is CASKEGRYEQYF. The chain recombines TRBV2 with TRBJ2-7; D might be TRBD2 (6 bases). This CDR3 region has 12 residues. Germline CDR1 SNHLY, CDR2 FYNNEI. Trimming pared 7 bases from V and 4 bases from J, leaving 11 bases between. Looking up the rest from reference TRBV2 and TRBJ2-7 gives the full variable domain: EPEVTQTPSHQVTQMGQEVILRCVPISNHLYFYWYRQILGQKVEFLVSFYNNEISEKSEIFDDQFSVERPDGSNFTLKIRSTKLEDSAMYFCASKEGRYEQYFGPGTRLTVT.

There are a few counts of this clonotype. The chain links TRBV6-5 to TRBJ2-2, with a tentative D call TRBD1 (6 bases). The V end lost 6 bases, the J end lost 3 bases, and 14 bases lay between the germline ends. Germline V gives CDR1 MNHEY, CDR2 SVGAGI. This CDR3 comprises 15 residues. CDR3: CASSQQGYDTGELFF. The CDR3 DNA sequence: TGTGCCAGCAGCCAACAGGGATATGACACCGGGGAGCTGTTTTTT.

A few counts support this clonotype. The V call is TRBV18, the J call TRBJ1-1; D might be TRBD1 (5 bases). Trimming stripped 6 bases from V and 4 bases from J, with 15 bases between. CDR3 length equals 14 residues. In germline, CDR1 is KGHSH, CDR2 LQKENI. Written as DNA, the CDR3 is TGTGCCAGCTCTCAAAGCGGAGGGGTCACTGAAGCTTTCTTT. It encodes CASSQSGGVTEAFF.